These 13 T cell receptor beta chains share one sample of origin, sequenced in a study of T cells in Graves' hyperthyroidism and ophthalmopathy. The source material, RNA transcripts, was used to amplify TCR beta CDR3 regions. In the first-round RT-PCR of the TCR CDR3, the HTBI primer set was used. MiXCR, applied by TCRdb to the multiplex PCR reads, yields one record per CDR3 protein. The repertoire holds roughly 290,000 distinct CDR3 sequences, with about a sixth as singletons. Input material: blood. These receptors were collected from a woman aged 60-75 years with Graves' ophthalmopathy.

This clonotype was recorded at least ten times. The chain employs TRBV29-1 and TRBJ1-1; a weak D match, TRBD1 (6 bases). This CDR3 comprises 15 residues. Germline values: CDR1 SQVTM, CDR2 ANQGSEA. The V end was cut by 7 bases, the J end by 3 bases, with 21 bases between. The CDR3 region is CSAEGGAPGHTEAFF. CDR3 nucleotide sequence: TGCAGCGCCGAGGGGGGGGCGCCTGGTCACACTGAAGCTTTCTTT.

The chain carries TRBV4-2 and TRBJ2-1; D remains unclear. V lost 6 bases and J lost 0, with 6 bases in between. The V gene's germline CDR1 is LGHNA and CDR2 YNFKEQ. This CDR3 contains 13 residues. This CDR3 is CASSPNSYNEQFF. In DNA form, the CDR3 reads TGTGCCAGCAGTCCTAACTCCTACAATGAGCAGTTCTTC.

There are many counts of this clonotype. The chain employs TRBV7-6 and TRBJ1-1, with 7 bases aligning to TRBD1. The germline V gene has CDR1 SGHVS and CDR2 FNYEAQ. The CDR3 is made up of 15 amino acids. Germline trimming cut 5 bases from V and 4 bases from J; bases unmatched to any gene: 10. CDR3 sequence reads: CASSPRQGLGTEAFF. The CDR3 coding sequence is TGTGCCAGCAGCCCGCGACAGGGTTTGGGCACTGAAGCTTTCTTT.

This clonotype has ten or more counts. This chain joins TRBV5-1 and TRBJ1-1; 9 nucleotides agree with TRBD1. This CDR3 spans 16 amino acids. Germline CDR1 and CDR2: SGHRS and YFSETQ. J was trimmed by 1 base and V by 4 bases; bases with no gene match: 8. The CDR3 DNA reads TGCGCCAGCAGCGTTCAGACAGGGGGTTCGAACACTGAAGCTTTCTTT. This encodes CASSVQTGGSNTEAFF. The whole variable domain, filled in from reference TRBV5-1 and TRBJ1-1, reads KAGVTQTPRYLIKTRGQQVTLSCSPISGHRSVSWYQQTPGQGLQFLFEYFSETQRNKGNFPGRFSGRQFSNSRSEMNVSTLELGDSALYLCASSVQTGGSNTEAFFGQGTRLTVV.

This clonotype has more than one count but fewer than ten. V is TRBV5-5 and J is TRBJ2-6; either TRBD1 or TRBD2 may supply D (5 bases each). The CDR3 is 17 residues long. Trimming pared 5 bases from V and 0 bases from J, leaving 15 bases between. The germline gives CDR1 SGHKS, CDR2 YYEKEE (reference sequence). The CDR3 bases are TGTGCCAGCAGATACCGGGACGGGCCCTCTGGGGCCAACGTCCTGACTTTC. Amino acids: CASRYRDGPSGANVLTF.

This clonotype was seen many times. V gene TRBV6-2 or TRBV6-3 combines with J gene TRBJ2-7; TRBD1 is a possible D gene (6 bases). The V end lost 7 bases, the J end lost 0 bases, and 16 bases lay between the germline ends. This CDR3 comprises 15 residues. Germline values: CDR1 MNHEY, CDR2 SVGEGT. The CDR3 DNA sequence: TGTGCCAGCACCTCCGGGACAAGGGTCTCCTACGAGCAGTACTTC. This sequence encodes CASTSGTRVSYEQYF.

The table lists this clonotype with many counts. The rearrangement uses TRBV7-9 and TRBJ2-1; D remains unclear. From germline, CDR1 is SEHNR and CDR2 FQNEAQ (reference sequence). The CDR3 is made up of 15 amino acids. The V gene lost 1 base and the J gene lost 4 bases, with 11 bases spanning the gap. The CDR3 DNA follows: TGTGCCAGCAGCTTAGGACACACCTTTTACAATGAGCAGTTCTTC. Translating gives CASSLGHTFYNEQFF.

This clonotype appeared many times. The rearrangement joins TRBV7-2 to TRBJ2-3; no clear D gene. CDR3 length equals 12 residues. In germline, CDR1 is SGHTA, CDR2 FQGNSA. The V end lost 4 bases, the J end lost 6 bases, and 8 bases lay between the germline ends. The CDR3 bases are TGTGCCAGCAGCTCGGACCCCGATACGCAGTATTTT. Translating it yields CASSSDPDTQYF.

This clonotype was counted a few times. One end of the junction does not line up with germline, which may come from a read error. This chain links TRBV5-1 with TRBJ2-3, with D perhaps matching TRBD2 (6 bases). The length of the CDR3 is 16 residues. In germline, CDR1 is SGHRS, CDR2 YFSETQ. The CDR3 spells CVSSLEVRGWTDTQYF. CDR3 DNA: TGCGTCAGCAGCTTGGAGGTGCGGGGTTGGACAGATACGCAGTATTTT.

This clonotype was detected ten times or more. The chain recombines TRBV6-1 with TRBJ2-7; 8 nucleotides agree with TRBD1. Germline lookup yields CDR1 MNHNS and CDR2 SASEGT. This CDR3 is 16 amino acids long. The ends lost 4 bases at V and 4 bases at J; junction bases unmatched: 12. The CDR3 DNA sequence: TGTGCCAGCAGTGCAACTCCGGGACAGGAAGGTTACGAGCAGTACTTC. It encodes CASSATPGQEGYEQYF.

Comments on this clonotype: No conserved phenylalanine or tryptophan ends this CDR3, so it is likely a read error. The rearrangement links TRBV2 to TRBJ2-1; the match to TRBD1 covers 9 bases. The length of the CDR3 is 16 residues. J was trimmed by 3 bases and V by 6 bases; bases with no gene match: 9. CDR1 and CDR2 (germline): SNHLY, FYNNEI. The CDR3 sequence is CASRDGTGSRYNEQFL. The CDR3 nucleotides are TGTGCCAGCAGGGATGGGACAGGGTCCCGCTACAATGAGCAGTTCCTC.

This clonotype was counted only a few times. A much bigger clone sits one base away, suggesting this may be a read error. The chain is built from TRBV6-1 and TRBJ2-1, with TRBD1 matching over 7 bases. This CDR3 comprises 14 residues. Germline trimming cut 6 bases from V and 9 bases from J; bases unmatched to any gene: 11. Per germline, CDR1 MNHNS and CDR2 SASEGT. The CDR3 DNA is TGTGCCAGCAGCGAATTGCAGGGGGTTAGTGAGCAGTTCTTC. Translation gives CASSELQGVSEQFF.

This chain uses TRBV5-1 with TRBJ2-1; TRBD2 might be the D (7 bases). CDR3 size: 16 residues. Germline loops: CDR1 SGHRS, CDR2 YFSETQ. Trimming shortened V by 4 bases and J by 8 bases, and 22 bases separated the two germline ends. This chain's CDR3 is CASSRDGGPLGDEQFF. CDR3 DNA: TGCGCCAGCAGCCGAGACGGGGGGCCGTTGGGTGATGAGCAGTTCTTC.